These 22 T cell receptor beta chains came from one sample sequenced in a study of T cell responses to AZD1222 COVID-19 vaccine. The repertoire was sequenced with immunoSEQ multiplex PCR; TCRdb's copy has only in-frame clones and lacks some. The table lists approximately 130,000 clones, roughly 87% of them singletons. The sequencing here drew on peripheral blood, taken 28 days after the second AZD1222 dose. Receptors were obtained from an adult who received the AZD1222 COVID-19 vaccine.

The chain has TRBV30 and TRBJ2-1; possibly TRBD1 for D (6 bases). Germline-derived CDR1 and CDR2 are GTSNPN and SVGIG (reference sequence). This CDR3 region has 14 residues. The ends were cut back, 5 bases at V and 0 bases at J, with 11 bases in the middle. The CDR3 nucleotides read TGTGCCTGGGAAGGGGGATTCTCCTACAATGAGCAGTTCTTC. It codes for CAWEGGFSYNEQFF. Supplemented by reference TRBV30 and TRBJ2-1, the full variable domain reads SQTIHQWPATLVQPVGSPLSLECTVEGTSNPNLYWYRQAAGRGLQLLFYSVGIGQISSEVPQNLSASRPQDRQFILSSKKLLLSDSGFYLCAWEGGFSYNEQFFGPGTRLTVL.

The chain uses TRBV30 and TRBJ2-5, with TRBD2 identical over 14 bases. CDR3 size: 13 residues. Germline CDR1 and CDR2: GTSNPN and SVGIG (reference sequence). Here the CDR3 reads CAVGTSGRETQYF. The CDR3 DNA reads as TGTGCTGTGGGGACTAGCGGGAGAGAGACCCAGTACTTC.

The genes are TRBV19 and TRBJ2-7, with D perhaps matching TRBD1 or TRBD2 (5 bases each). Germline CDR1 is LNHDA and CDR2 is SQIVND (reference sequence). The V end was cut by 0 bases, the J end by 3 bases, with 12 bases between. The CDR3 consists of 15 residues. CDR3 sequence reads: CASSIEQGVYYEQYF. Here the CDR3 DNA reads TGTGCCAGTAGTATAGAGCAGGGAGTCTACTACGAGCAGTACTTC.

The J gene is TRBJ1-1, the V gene TRBV10-3; no clear D gene. The germline V gene has CDR1 ENHRY and CDR2 SYGVKD. The germline V and J ends were trimmed by 10 bases and 1 base, with 13 bases remaining between them. The CDR3 is 13 amino acids. The CDR3 DNA is TGTGCCACCCAGTACACGGAGAACACTGAAGCTTTCTTT. Amino acid sequence: CATQYTENTEAFF.

The J gene is TRBJ2-7, the V gene TRBV9; the D gene is possibly TRBD1 (5 bases). This CDR3 has 16 residues. The V end was cut by 0 bases, the J end by 0 bases, with 13 bases between. Germline V gene data show CDR1 as SGDLS and CDR2 as YYNGEE. CDR3 protein: CASSVDDQGVSYEQYF. The CDR3 coding sequence is TGTGCCAGCAGCGTAGACGACCAGGGTGTCTCCTACGAGCAGTACTTC.

This chain uses TRBV5-1 with TRBJ1-1, with no clear D. The V end lost 1 base, the J end lost 0 bases, and 4 bases lay between the germline ends. This CDR3 has 13 amino acids. CDR1 SGHRS and CDR2 YFSETQ come from the germline V gene. The CDR3 reads CASSLILNTEAFF. CDR3 coding DNA: TGCGCCAGCAGCTTGATACTGAACACTGAAGCTTTCTTT.

This chain connects TRBV2 to TRBJ2-2; no clear D gene. The V end lost 5 bases, the J end lost 8 bases, and 6 bases lay between the germline ends. This CDR3 has 11 residues. Germline V lookup: CDR1 SNHLY, CDR2 FYNNEI. CDR3 in DNA: TGTGCCAGCAGTAGAGAAGGGGAGCTGTTTTTT. Its protein product is CASSREGELFF.

V usage is TRBV4-1 and J usage is TRBJ2-5, with TRBD2 matching over 11 bases. This CDR3 contains 20 residues. The V gene end was trimmed by 0 bases and the J gene end by 5 bases; junction bases not matched to a gene: 17. CDR1 is MGHRA, CDR2 YSYEKL, per germline. The CDR3 sequence is CASSQESWTSGHPQGETQYF. The CDR3 region has the DNA TGCGCCAGCAGCCAAGAGAGTTGGACTAGCGGGCACCCGCAGGGGGAGACCCAGTACTTC.

The chain links TRBV7-9 to TRBJ1-2; D not resolved. This CDR3 region has 14 residues. The V end lost 0 bases, the J end lost 8 bases, and 13 bases lay between the germline ends. Germline CDR1 SEHNR, CDR2 FQNEAQ (reference sequence). Here the CDR3 DNA reads TGTGCCAGCAGCTTAGCGGCCCTGGAGGAAGGCTACACCTTC. Amino acid sequence: CASSLAALEEGYTF. The full variable domain, with the rest looked up from reference TRBV7-9 and TRBJ1-2, is DTGVSQNPRHKITKRGQNVTFRCDPISEHNRLYWYRQTLGQGPEFLTYFQNEAQLEKSRLLSDRFSAERPKGSFSTLEIQRTEQGDSAMYLCASSLAALEEGYTFGSGTRLTVV.

This chain connects TRBV7-9 to TRBJ1-3; D is uncertain. With 0 bases removed from V and 2 bases from J, the gap between germline ends came to 11 bases. This CDR3 has 16 residues. Germline V gene sequence: CDR1 SEHNR, CDR2 FQNEAQ (reference sequence). Here the CDR3 reads CASSLALLRPGNTIYF. CDR3 in DNA: TGTGCCAGCAGCTTAGCGCTCCTACGACCTGGAAACACCATATATTTT.

The genes are TRBV4-2 and TRBJ2-1; D may be TRBD1 or TRBD2 (5 bases each). The CDR3 extends over 17 amino acids. The V end lost 5 bases, the J end lost 3 bases, and 20 bases lay between the germline ends. Germline assignment: CDR1 LGHNA and CDR2 YNFKEQ. CDR3 sequence: CASSSGPGPLDYNEQFF. CDR3 DNA: TGTGCCAGCAGCTCGGGACCGGGGCCCCTGGACTACAATGAGCAGTTCTTC.

The gene calls are TRBV27 and TRBJ2-1; D is uncertain. Trimming shortened V by 6 bases and J by 8 bases, and 8 bases separated the two germline ends. The length of the CDR3 is 11 residues. Germline lookup yields CDR1 MNHEY and CDR2 SMNVEV (reference sequence). The chain's CDR3 is CASRRYDEQFF. The CDR3 bases are TGTGCCAGCAGGAGGTACGATGAGCAGTTCTTC.

The table lists this clone with a few counts. The chain joins TRBV6-1 to TRBJ2-3; 10 bases match TRBD1. With 3 bases clipped from V and 4 bases from J, the junction kept 1 base outside the gene matches. In germline, CDR1 is MNHNS, CDR2 SASEGT. The CDR3 consists of 14 residues. Here the CDR3 reads CASSDGQGADTQYF. CDR3 DNA sequence: TGTGCCAGCAGTGATGGACAGGGGGCAGATACGCAGTATTTT.

V and J are TRBV2 and TRBJ1-5, with 9 bases fitting TRBD1. CDR1 and CDR2 (germline): SNHLY, FYNNEI. This CDR3 has 13 amino acids. V lost 6 bases, J lost 11 bases, and 8 bases stayed unmatched. CDR3 sequence reads: CASSTGGLVAQHF. Here the CDR3 DNA reads TGTGCCAGCAGCACAGGGGGCCTGGTGGCCCAGCATTTT.

This clone was counted a few times. The V and J genes are TRBV6-2 or TRBV6-3 and TRBJ1-2; maybe TRBD1 (5 bases). CDR1 and CDR2 from the germline V gene are MNHEY and SVGEGT. The CDR3 loop spans 14 amino acids. The V gene lost 5 bases and the J gene lost 3 bases, with 13 bases spanning the gap. The CDR3 region has the DNA TGTGCCAGCAGTCCCCCCAGGGTTGACTATGGCTACACCTTC. Translated, it gives CASSPPRVDYGYTF.

V is TRBV27 and J is TRBJ2-7, with 11 bases identical to TRBD1. Germline V gene sequence: CDR1 MNHEY, CDR2 SMNVEV (reference sequence). This CDR3 contains 15 residues. V lost 2 bases, J lost 7 bases, and 7 bases stayed unmatched. CDR3 region: CASSLGGTGGKEQYF. The CDR3 bases are TGTGCCAGCAGTTTAGGCGGGACAGGGGGAAAGGAGCAGTACTTC.

This chain connects TRBV4-1 to TRBJ2-4, with D hard to call. Germline V gene lookup returns CDR1 MGHRA and CDR2 YSYEKL. The CDR3 length is 17 residues. With 6 bases removed from V and 0 bases from J, the gap between germline ends came to 18 bases. CDR3 nucleotides: TGCGCCAGCAGTAATCCTCTAGGAAAGCTAGCCAAAAACATTCAGTACTTC. Translated, it gives CASSNPLGKLAKNIQYF.

The J gene is TRBJ2-7, the V gene TRBV11-2; D unclear. The CDR3 loop spans 12 amino acids. Trimming pared 0 bases from V and 4 bases from J, leaving 4 bases between. Germline loops: CDR1 SGHAT, CDR2 FQNNGV. CDR3: CASSLDLYEQYF. The DNA for the CDR3 is TGTGCCAGCAGCTTAGATTTATACGAGCAGTACTTC.

The chain uses TRBV5-4 and TRBJ2-2; TRBD1 aligns across 8 bases. V dropped 4 bases and J dropped 2; count of bases not matched to a gene: 7. The CDR3 totals 16 residues. Germline-derived CDR1 and CDR2 are SGHNT and YYREEE (reference sequence). The CDR3 coding sequence is TGTGCCAGCAGCGCGGGACAGGCGGTCAACACCGGGGAGCTGTTTTTT. Protein product: CASSAGQAVNTGELFF.

V gene TRBV7-2 combines with J gene TRBJ1-1; TRBD1 matches 7 bases. Germline V gene lookup returns CDR1 SGHTA and CDR2 FQGNSA. The J segment lost 10 bases and the V segment lost 1 base, leaving 9 bases of the junction unmatched. The CDR3 has 14 residues. The CDR3 reads CASSLEQGMFGAFF. The DNA for the CDR3 is TGTGCCAGCAGCTTAGAACAGGGGATGTTTGGAGCTTTCTTT.

This chain connects TRBV5-1 to TRBJ1-4, with 8 bases that match TRBD1. The CDR3 has 14 amino acids. Germline V CDR1 and CDR2: SGHRS, YFSETQ. J gave up 7 bases and V 9 bases, and 11 bases lay outside the gene matches. The CDR3 region has the DNA TGCGCCACCTCGGGAGGGACAGGTGGTGAAAAACTGTTTTTT. It codes for CATSGGTGGEKLFF.

The chain joins TRBV3-1 (or the pseudogene TRBV3-2) to TRBJ1-1; the match to TRBD1 covers 7 bases. The germline CDR1 and CDR2 sequences are LGHDT and YNNKEL (reference sequence). Trimming at V came to 2 bases and at J to 6 bases, leaving 0 bases not matched to a gene. The CDR3 contains 12 residues. CDR3 nucleotide sequence: TGTGCCAGCAGCCAAAGGGGGCCTGAAGCTTTCTTT. Translated, it gives CASSQRGPEAFF.